The next 4 T cell receptor beta chains were all read from a single sample in a study of blood T cell repertoires in COVID-19. Profiled with immunoSEQ multiplex PCR; TCRdb holds only in-frame clones, not every one. The data hold tens of thousands of clones, with roughly 87% observed a single time. What was sequenced was peripheral blood. These receptors all stem from a man older than 75 with acute or convalescent COVID-19.

The chain carries TRBV6-5 and TRBJ2-2, with D perhaps matching TRBD2 (5 bases). Germline V lookup: CDR1 MNHEY, CDR2 SVGAGI. This CDR3 spans 14 amino acids. The V end was cut by 6 bases, the J end by 4 bases, with 12 bases between. CDR3 bases: TGTGCCAGCAGGCTTCATGCGGGCACCGGGGAGCTGTTTTTT. Protein sequence: CASRLHAGTGELFF.

The genes are TRBV5-1 and TRBJ2-5, with 7 bases identical to TRBD1. Looked up from germline, CDR1 is SGHRS and CDR2 is YFSETQ. The trim removed 4 bases at V and 3 bases at J, leaving 9 bases unmatched. CDR3 size: 15 residues. The CDR3 DNA reads TGCGCCAGCAGCATCGGGACAGCTACGAAAGAGACCCAGTACTTC. Translation gives CASSIGTATKETQYF. The full variable domain, its missing parts supplied by reference TRBV5-1 and TRBJ2-5, is KAGVTQTPRYLIKTRGQQVTLSCSPISGHRSVSWYQQTPGQGLQFLFEYFSETQRNKGNFPGRFSGRQFSNSRSEMNVSTLELGDSALYLCASSIGTATKETQYFGPGTRLLVL.

This clone has only a few counts. The chain recombines TRBV11-2 with TRBJ2-4, with TRBD1 matching over 9 bases. Germline V gene lookup returns CDR1 SGHAT and CDR2 FQNNGV. The junction had 6 bases not matched to a gene; V was cut back by 2 bases and J by 1 base. The CDR3 is 17 amino acids. This CDR3 reads CASSLIRGTGAKNIQYF. In DNA form, the CDR3 reads TGTGCCAGCAGCTTAATTAGGGGGACAGGGGCCAAAAACATTCAGTACTTC. Variable domain in full (rest from reference TRBV11-2 and TRBJ2-4): EAGVAQSPRYKIIEKRQSVAFWCNPISGHATLYWYQQILGQGPKLLIQFQNNGVVDDSQLPKDRFSAERLKGVDSTLKIQPAKLEDSAVYLCASSLIRGTGAKNIQYFGAGTRLSVL.

The V gene is TRBV24-1, the J gene TRBJ1-1, with 9 bases that match TRBD1. The CDR3 is made up of 15 amino acids. V shed 7 bases, J shed 4 bases, and the junction held 9 bases outside the gene matches. Germline loops: CDR1 KGHDR, CDR2 SFDVKD. For the CDR3, the DNA is TGTGCCACCAGCCCCGGGACAGGGTGGAGCACTGAAGCTTTCTTT. Protein sequence: CATSPGTGWSTEAFF.